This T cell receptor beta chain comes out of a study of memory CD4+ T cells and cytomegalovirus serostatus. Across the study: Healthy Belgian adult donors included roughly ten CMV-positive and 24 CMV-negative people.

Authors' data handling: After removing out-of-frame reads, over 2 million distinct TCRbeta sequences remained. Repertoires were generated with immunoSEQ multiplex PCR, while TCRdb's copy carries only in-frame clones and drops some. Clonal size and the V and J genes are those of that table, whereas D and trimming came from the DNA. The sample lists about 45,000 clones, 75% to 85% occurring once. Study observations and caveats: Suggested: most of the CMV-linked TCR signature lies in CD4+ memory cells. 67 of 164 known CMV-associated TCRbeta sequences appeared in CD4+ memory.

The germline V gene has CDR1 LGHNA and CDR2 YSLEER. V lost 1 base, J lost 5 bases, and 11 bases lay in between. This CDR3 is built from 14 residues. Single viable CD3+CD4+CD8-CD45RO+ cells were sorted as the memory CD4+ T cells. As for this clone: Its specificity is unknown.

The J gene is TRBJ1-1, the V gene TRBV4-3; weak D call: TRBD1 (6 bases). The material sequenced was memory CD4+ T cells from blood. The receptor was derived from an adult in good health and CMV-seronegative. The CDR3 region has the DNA TGCGCCAGCAGCCAAGTAACTGGACAGACTGAAGCTTTCTTT. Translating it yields CASSQVTGQTEAFF.